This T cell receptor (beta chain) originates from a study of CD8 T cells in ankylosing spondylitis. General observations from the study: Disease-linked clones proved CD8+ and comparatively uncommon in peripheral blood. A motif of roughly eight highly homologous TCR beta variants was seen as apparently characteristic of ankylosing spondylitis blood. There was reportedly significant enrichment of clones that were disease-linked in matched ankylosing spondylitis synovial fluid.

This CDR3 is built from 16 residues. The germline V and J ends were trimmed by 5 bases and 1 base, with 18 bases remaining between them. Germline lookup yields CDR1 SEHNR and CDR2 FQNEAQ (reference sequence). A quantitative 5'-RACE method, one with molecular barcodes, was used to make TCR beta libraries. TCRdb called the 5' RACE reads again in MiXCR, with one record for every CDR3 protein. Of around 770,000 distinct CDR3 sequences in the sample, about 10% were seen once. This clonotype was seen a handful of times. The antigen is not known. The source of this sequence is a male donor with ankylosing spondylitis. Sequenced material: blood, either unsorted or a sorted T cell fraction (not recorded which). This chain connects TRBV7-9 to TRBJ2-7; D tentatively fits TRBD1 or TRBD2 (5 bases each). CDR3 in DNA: TGTGCCAGCAGCCCACCCCCCCGGGACGGTTCCTACGAGCAGTACTTC. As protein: CASSPPPRDGSYEQYF.